Presented here are 27 T cell receptor beta chains from one specimen sequenced in a study of cytomegalovirus exposure and HLA in healthy donors. Assay used: immunoSEQ multiplex PCR; TCRdb lists only in-frame clones, some missing. Of 150,000 or so clones detected, 80% to 90% appear once; the ten largest clones hold about 6.6%. Sequencing used PBMCs. All receptors derive from a woman in her thirties in good health and CMV-seropositive.

The table lists this clone with many counts. V is TRBV19 and J is TRBJ2-7; D is perhaps TRBD2 (5 bases). This CDR3 has 13 residues. The germline V gene encodes CDR1 LNHDA and CDR2 SQIVND (reference sequence). Between the trimmed V and J ends, which lost 4 bases and 1 base, there was a span of 8 bases. The CDR3 bases are TGTGCCAGTAGTACCCAGCGGTCCTACGAGCAGTACTTC. This encodes CASSTQRSYEQYF. The full variable domain, with the rest looked up from reference TRBV19 and TRBJ2-7, is DGGITQSPKYLFRKEGQNVTLSCEQNLNHDAMYWYRQDPGQGLRLIYYSQIVNDFQKGDIAEGYSVSREKKESFPLTVTSAQKNPTAFYLCASSTQRSYEQYFGPGTRLTVT.

This chain connects TRBV29-1 to TRBJ2-7; 8 bases match TRBD2. J gave up 7 bases and V 4 bases, and 12 bases lay outside the gene matches. The CDR3 has 14 amino acids. Germline V lookup: CDR1 SQVTM, CDR2 ANQGSEA. CDR3 amino acids: CSVGWTSWSEEQYF. The CDR3 nucleotides read TGCAGCGTTGGTTGGACTAGCTGGAGTGAGGAGCAGTACTTC.

The J gene is TRBJ2-1, the V gene TRBV27, with D perhaps TRBD2 (7 bases). Trimming took off 7 bases at V and 5 bases at J, with 18 bases between the two ends. The CDR3 sequence is 15 residues long. Germline values: CDR1 MNHEY, CDR2 SMNVEV (reference sequence). The DNA of the CDR3 is TGTGCCAGCACCCCCTGGGGGGGGCTGCACAATGAGCAGTTCTTC. It yields the protein CASTPWGGLHNEQFF.

This rearrangement joins TRBV18 to TRBJ2-2; D might be TRBD2 (5 bases). Germline V gene data show CDR1 as KGHSH and CDR2 as LQKENI. This CDR3 region has 17 residues. V lost 3 bases and J lost 5, with 19 bases in between. The CDR3 spells CASSPEGARIRTGELFF. CDR3 DNA sequence: TGTGCCAGCTCACCCGAGGGTGCAAGAATCCGGACCGGGGAGCTGTTTTTT. Filled out from reference TRBV18 and TRBJ2-2, the complete variable domain reads NAGVMQNPRHLVRRRGQEARLRCSPMKGHSHVYWYRQLPEEGLKFMVYLQKENIIDESGMPKERFSAEFPKEGPSILRIQQVVRGDSAAYFCASSPEGARIRTGELFFGEGSRLTVL.

This clone was seen only a few times. The chain recombines TRBV5-1 with TRBJ2-1; 9 nucleotides line up with TRBD1. From germline, CDR1 is SGHRS and CDR2 YFSETQ. V dropped 6 bases and J dropped 5; count of bases not matched to a gene: 6. The CDR3 has 14 amino acids. The CDR3 coding sequence is TGCGCCAGCATGCGGACAGGGGTACACAATGAGCAGTTCTTC. Translated, it gives CASMRTGVHNEQFF.

J is TRBJ2-7 and V is TRBV6-4, with 8 bases identical to TRBD1. The germline V gene has CDR1 MRHNA and CDR2 SNTAGT. The V gene end was trimmed by 10 bases and the J gene end by 5 bases; junction bases not matched to a gene: 10. This CDR3 is built from 13 residues. The CDR3 loop reads CAISRQGTNEQYF. The DNA for the CDR3 is TGTGCCATTTCTCGACAGGGGACCAACGAGCAGTACTTC.

The chain joins TRBV7-8 to TRBJ1-4; 7 bases are a match to TRBD1. Per germline, CDR1 SGHVS and CDR2 FQNEAQ. Trimming cost V 5 bases and J 0 bases; bases outside gene matches: 3. The length of the CDR3 is 15 residues. The CDR3 bases are TGTGCCAGCAGCCCTGGACAGGCAACTAATGAAAAACTGTTTTTT. It is translated as CASSPGQATNEKLFF.

J is TRBJ2-1 and V is TRBV19; possibly TRBD2 for D (6 bases). The V gene's germline CDR1 is LNHDA and CDR2 SQIVND (reference sequence). The germline V and J ends were trimmed by 4 bases and 12 bases, with 25 bases remaining between them. The CDR3 has 16 residues. The CDR3 is CASSTRSGDRSQVQFF. CDR3 DNA: TGTGCCAGTAGTACCCGTTCGGGGGATCGCTCTCAGGTGCAGTTCTTC.

The chain carries TRBV27 and TRBJ1-2; D possibly corresponds to TRBD1 (5 bases). The CDR3 sequence is 15 residues long. CDR1 is MNHEY, CDR2 SMNVEV, per germline (reference sequence). Trimming took 2 bases from V and 5 from J, leaving 15 bases between them. The CDR3 DNA reads TGTGCCAGCAGTTTAGAGGTGGCAGGGAGGTATGGCTACACCTTC. This translates into CASSLEVAGRYGYTF.

The chain recombines TRBV7-8 with TRBJ2-7, with D possibly TRBD2 on 5 matching bases. In germline, CDR1 is SGHVS, CDR2 FQNEAQ. With 2 bases removed from V and 0 bases from J, the gap between germline ends came to 14 bases. There are 16 residues in the CDR3. In DNA, the CDR3 is TGTGCCAGCAGCTTAATCGGCGGGCCGTTCTCCTACGAGCAGTACTTC. Translated, it gives CASSLIGGPFSYEQYF.

In this sample, this clone turned up many times. The rearrangement links TRBV21-1 to TRBJ1-5; TRBD1 is taken as the D call from the table, unchecked against the DNA. TRBV21-1 is a pseudogene. CDR3 length: 14 amino acids. CDR3 amino acids: CASSPQGFNQPQHF. The DNA of the CDR3 is TGTGCCAGCAGCCCGCAGGGATTCAATCAGCCCCAGCATTTT.

This rearrangement joins TRBV19 to TRBJ1-4, with D possibly being TRBD1 (5 bases). V lost 6 bases and J 7 bases, leaving 21 bases between the germline ends. There are 16 residues in the CDR3. CDR1 is LNHDA, CDR2 SQIVND, per germline (reference sequence). The CDR3 DNA is TGTGCCAGTAGCACGAAGCCGGGCCAAGGGGTTGAAAAACTGTTTTTT. Translated, it gives CASSTKPGQGVEKLFF.

The chain couples TRBV9 to TRBJ2-2, with a possible D match to TRBD2 (5 bases). The CDR3 consists of 15 residues. Trimming stripped 1 base from V and 3 bases from J, with 10 bases between. Germline V gene sequence: CDR1 SGDLS, CDR2 YYNGEE. The CDR3 protein is CASSVLGEDTGELFF. Here the CDR3 DNA reads TGTGCCAGCAGCGTATTGGGAGAGGACACCGGGGAGCTGTTTTTT.

The chain carries TRBV20-1 and TRBJ1-2, with a possible D match to TRBD1 (6 bases). The CDR3 contains 11 residues. Germline loops: CDR1 DFQATT, CDR2 SNEGSKA (reference sequence). Trimming took 5 bases from V and 5 from J, leaving 9 bases between them. CDR3 in DNA: TGCAGTGCTCCACAGGGATATGGCTACACCTTC. Translated, it gives CSAPQGYGYTF.

The chain combines TRBV11-2 with TRBJ1-2; the D gene is possibly TRBD1 (5 bases). This CDR3 is 13 amino acids long. Germline V gene lookup returns CDR1 SGHAT and CDR2 FQNNGV. The V gene lost 5 bases and the J gene lost 0 bases, with 7 bases spanning the gap. The CDR3 DNA reads as TGTGCCAGCAGCCCGACAGCTAACTATGGCTACACCTTC. Encoded protein: CASSPTANYGYTF.

This clone was seen just once. This chain joins TRBV27 and TRBJ2-1, with 11 bases matching TRBD2. CDR3 length equals 16 residues. The germline V gene has CDR1 MNHEY and CDR2 SMNVEV (reference sequence). V shed 6 bases and J 8 bases; nucleotides not matched to a gene: 12. CDR3 nucleotides: TGTGCCAGCAGACTTAGCGGGAGGGTAGGTATGGATGAGCAGTTCTTC. Translation: CASRLSGRVGMDEQFF.

The rearrangement links TRBV2 to TRBJ2-5; 10 bases line up with TRBD1. Trimming cost V 7 bases and J 5 bases; bases outside gene matches: 7. Germline-derived CDR1 and CDR2 are SNHLY and FYNNEI. The CDR3 runs to 14 residues. DNA of the CDR3: TGTGCCAGCACCTTGGACAGGGGGGAGGAGACCCAGTACTTC. It translates to CASTLDRGEETQYF.

The genes are TRBV2 and TRBJ1-5, with 7 bases fitting TRBD1. V lost 3 bases and J lost 3; bases outside the gene matches: 5. The CDR3 runs to 15 residues. Germline CDR1 is SNHLY and CDR2 is FYNNEI. CDR3 region: CASSDFGTVNQPQHF. CDR3 bases: TGTGCCAGCAGTGATTTTGGGACAGTCAATCAGCCCCAGCATTTT.

The J gene is TRBJ2-1, the V gene TRBV18, with no clear D. The CDR3 length is 11 residues. In germline, CDR1 is KGHSH, CDR2 LQKENI. V lost 4 bases, J lost 9 bases, and 7 bases lay in between. CDR3 bases: TGTGCCAGCTCACAGCCAGGTGAGCAGTTCTTC. Translating it yields CASSQPGEQFF. Variable domain in full (rest from reference TRBV18 and TRBJ2-1): NAGVMQNPRHLVRRRGQEARLRCSPMKGHSHVYWYRQLPEEGLKFMVYLQKENIIDESGMPKERFSAEFPKEGPSILRIQQVVRGDSAAYFCASSQPGEQFFGPGTRLTVL.

The chain joins TRBV28 to TRBJ1-1, with a possible D match to TRBD1 (5 bases). The germline V gene has CDR1 MDHEN and CDR2 SYDVKM. The CDR3 consists of 12 residues. Trimming pared 6 bases from V and 4 bases from J, leaving 9 bases between. DNA for the CDR3: TGTGCCAGCAGGGTGGGGGGCACTGAAGCTTTCTTT. This sequence encodes CASRVGGTEAFF.

The chain is built from TRBV5-1 and TRBJ2-2; the D is unclear. CDR1 and CDR2 from the germline V gene are SGHRS and YFSETQ. The CDR3 has 12 amino acids. Deletions cut 4 bases from V and 8 bases from J, with 9 bases between. In nucleotides, the CDR3 is TGCGCCAGCAGCGTCGTATCGGGGGAGCTGTTTTTT. It codes for CASSVVSGELFF.

The V gene is TRBV7-3, the J gene TRBJ2-1, with a tentative D call TRBD1 (5 bases). There are 15 residues in the CDR3. Per germline, CDR1 SGHTA and CDR2 FQGTGA. V was pared by 3 bases and J by 3 bases, with 12 bases between. The CDR3: CASSLGQGYYNEQFF. The CDR3 DNA sequence: TGTGCCAGCAGCTTGGGCCAGGGCTACTACAATGAGCAGTTCTTC.

J is TRBJ2-5 and V is TRBV5-1; 8 nucleotides agree with TRBD1. Germline CDR1 reads SGHRS; CDR2 reads YFSETQ. After removal of 0 bases from V and 2 bases from J, the junction contained 9 bases not matched to a gene. The CDR3 loop spans 17 amino acids. The CDR3 sequence: CASSLAWDGTGQETQYF. CDR3 coding DNA: TGCGCCAGCAGCTTGGCCTGGGACGGGACAGGTCAAGAGACCCAGTACTTC.

The chain combines TRBV28 with TRBJ1-4, with D perhaps matching TRBD1 (5 bases). Trimming stripped 6 bases from V and 11 bases from J, with 19 bases between. Per germline, CDR1 MDHEN and CDR2 SYDVKM. The CDR3 runs 14 residues. The CDR3 nucleotides read TGTGCCAGCAGCCTCGTCACCCCGCGGGGGAAACTGTTTTTT. It encodes CASSLVTPRGKLFF.

The chain combines TRBV5-4 with TRBJ1-1; TRBD1 matches at 9 bases. V gave up 5 bases and J gave up 1 base; unmatched junction bases: 6. Germline lookup yields CDR1 SGHNT and CDR2 YYREEE (reference sequence). The length of the CDR3 is 15 residues. The CDR3 bases are TGTGCCAGCAGTACCCCGGGACAGGGGAACACTGAAGCTTTCTTT. It specifies CASSTPGQGNTEAFF.

The V gene is TRBV5-1, the J gene TRBJ2-3; TRBD2 aligns across 8 bases. With V trimmed by 4 bases and J by 0 bases, 7 bases remained unmatched. CDR1 is SGHRS, CDR2 YFSETQ, per germline. This CDR3 comprises 16 residues. The CDR3: CASSPQAGDSTDTQYF. The CDR3, as DNA: TGCGCCAGCAGCCCTCAAGCGGGAGATAGCACAGATACGCAGTATTTT.

The chain uses TRBV4-2 and TRBJ1-4; possible D gene TRBD1, 5 bases. This CDR3 spans 15 amino acids. Deletions cut 3 bases from V and 7 bases from J, with 15 bases between. The germline CDR1 and CDR2 sequences are LGHNA and YNFKEQ. CDR3 loop: CASSQGGASSEKLFF. The CDR3 nucleotides are TGTGCCAGCAGCCAGGGCGGGGCCTCGAGTGAAAAACTGTTTTTT.